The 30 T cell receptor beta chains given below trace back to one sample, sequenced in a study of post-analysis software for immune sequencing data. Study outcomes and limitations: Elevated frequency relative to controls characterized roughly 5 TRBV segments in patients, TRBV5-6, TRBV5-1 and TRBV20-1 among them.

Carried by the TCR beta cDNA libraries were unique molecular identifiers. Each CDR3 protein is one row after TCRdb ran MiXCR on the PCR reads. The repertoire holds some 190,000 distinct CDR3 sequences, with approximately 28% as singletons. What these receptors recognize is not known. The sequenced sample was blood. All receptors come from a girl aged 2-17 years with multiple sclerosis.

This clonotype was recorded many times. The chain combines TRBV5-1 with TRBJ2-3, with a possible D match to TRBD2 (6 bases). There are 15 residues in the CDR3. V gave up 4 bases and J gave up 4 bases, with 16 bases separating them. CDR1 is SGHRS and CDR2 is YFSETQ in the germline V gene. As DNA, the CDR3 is TGCGCCAGCAGCCTTGGGGACTCTCGGTCAGATACGCAGTATTTT. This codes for CASSLGDSRSDTQYF. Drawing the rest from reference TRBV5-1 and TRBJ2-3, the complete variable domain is KAGVTQTPRYLIKTRGQQVTLSCSPISGHRSVSWYQQTPGQGLQFLFEYFSETQRNKGNFPGRFSGRQFSNSRSEMNVSTLELGDSALYLCASSLGDSRSDTQYFGPGTRLTVL.

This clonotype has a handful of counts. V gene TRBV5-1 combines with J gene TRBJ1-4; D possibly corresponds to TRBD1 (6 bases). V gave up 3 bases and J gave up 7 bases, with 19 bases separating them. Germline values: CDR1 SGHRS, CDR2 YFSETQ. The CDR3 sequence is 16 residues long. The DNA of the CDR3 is TGCGCCAGCAGCTCCCCGGACCGGGGAGGGGGTGAAAAACTGTTTTTT. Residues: CASSSPDRGGGEKLFF. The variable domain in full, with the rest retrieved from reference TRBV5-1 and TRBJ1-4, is KAGVTQTPRYLIKTRGQQVTLSCSPISGHRSVSWYQQTPGQGLQFLFEYFSETQRNKGNFPGRFSGRQFSNSRSEMNVSTLELGDSALYLCASSSPDRGGGEKLFFGSGTQLSVL.

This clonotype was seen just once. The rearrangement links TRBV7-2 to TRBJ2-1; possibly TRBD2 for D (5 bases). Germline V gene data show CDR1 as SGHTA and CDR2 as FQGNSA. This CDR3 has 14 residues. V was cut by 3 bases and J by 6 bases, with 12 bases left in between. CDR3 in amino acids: CASSFPVGVNEQFF. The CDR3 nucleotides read TGTGCCAGCAGCTTTCCAGTGGGAGTCAATGAGCAGTTCTTC.

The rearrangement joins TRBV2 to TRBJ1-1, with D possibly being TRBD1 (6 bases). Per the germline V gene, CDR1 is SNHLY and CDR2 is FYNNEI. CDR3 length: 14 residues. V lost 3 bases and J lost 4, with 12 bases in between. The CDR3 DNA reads TGTGCCAGCAGTGATTGGGAAGGGGGCACTGAAGCTTTCTTT. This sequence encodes CASSDWEGGTEAFF.

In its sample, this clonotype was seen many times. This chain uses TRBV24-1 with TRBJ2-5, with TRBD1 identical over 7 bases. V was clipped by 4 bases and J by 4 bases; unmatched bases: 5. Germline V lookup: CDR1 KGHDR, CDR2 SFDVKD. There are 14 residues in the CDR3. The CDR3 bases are TGTGCCACCAGTGACCGACAGGGATTAGAGACCCAGTACTTC. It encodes CATSDRQGLETQYF.

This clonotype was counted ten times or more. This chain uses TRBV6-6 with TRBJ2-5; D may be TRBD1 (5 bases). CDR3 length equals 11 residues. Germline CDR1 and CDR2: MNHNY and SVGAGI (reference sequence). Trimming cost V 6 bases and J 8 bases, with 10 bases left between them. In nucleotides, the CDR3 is TGTGCCAGCAGCCTTCAGGGAACCCAGTACTTC. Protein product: CASSLQGTQYF.

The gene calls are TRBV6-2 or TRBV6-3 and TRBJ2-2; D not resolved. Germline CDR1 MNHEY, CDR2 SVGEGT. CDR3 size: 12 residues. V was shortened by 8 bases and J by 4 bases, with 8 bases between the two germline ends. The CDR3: CASGWGTGELFF. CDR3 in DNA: TGTGCCAGCGGGTGGGGCACCGGGGAGCTGTTTTTT.

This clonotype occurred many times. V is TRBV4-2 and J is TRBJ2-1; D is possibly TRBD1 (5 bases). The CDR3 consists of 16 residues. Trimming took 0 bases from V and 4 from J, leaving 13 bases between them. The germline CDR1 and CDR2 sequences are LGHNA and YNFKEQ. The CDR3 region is CASSQEGIRVYNEQFF. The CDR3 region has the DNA TGTGCCAGCAGCCAAGAAGGGATCAGGGTGTACAATGAGCAGTTCTTC.

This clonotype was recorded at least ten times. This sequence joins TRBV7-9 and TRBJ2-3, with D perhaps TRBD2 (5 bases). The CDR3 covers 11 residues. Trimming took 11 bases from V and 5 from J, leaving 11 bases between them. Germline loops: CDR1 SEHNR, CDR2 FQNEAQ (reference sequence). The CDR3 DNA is TGTGCCGGGAGAAAGTTAGATACGCAGTATTTT. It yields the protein CAGRKLDTQYF. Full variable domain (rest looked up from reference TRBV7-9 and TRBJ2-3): DTGVSQNPRHKITKRGQNVTFRCDPISEHNRLYWYRQTLGQGPEFLTYFQNEAQLEKSRLLSDRFSAERPKGSFSTLEIQRTEQGDSAMYLCAGRKLDTQYFGPGTRLTVL.

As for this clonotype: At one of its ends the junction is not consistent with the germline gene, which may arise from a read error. The CDR3 DNA reads as TGTACCAGCTATAGTCGAGAGACCCAGTACTTC. Translating gives CTSYSRETQYF. The chain has TRBV6-2 or TRBV6-3 and TRBJ2-5, with D hard to call. The CDR3 has 11 amino acids. Germline CDR1 MNHEY, CDR2 SVGEGT.

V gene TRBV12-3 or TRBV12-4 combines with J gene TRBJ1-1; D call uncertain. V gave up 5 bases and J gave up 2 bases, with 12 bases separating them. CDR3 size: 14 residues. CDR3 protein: CASSHLRSNTEAFF. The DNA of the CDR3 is TGTGCCAGCAGTCACCTAAGGAGCAACACTGAAGCTTTCTTT.

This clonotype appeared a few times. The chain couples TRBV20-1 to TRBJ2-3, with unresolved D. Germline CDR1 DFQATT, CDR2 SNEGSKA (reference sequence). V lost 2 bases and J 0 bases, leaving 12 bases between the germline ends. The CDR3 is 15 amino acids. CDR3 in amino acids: CSARKGGSSTDTQYF. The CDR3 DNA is TGCAGTGCTAGAAAGGGCGGTTCTAGCACAGATACGCAGTATTTT.

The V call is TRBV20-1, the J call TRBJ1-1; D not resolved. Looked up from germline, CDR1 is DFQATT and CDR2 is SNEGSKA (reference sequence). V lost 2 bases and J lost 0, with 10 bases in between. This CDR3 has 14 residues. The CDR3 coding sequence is TGCAGTGCTAGAATCAGAGCGGTGAACACTGAAGCTTTCTTT. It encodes CSARIRAVNTEAFF.

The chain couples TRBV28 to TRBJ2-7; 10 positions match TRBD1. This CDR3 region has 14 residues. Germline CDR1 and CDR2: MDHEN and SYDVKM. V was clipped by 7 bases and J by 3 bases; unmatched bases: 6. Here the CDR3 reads CASTSWTGGYEQYF. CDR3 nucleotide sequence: TGTGCCAGCACCTCCTGGACAGGGGGCTACGAGCAGTACTTC.

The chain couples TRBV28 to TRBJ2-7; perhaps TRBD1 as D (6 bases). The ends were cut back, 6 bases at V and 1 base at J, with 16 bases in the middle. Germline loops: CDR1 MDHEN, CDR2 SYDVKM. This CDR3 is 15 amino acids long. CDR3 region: CASSGYRERSYEQYF. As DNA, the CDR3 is TGTGCCAGCAGCGGATACAGGGAAAGGTCCTACGAGCAGTACTTC. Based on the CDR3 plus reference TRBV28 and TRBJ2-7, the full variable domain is DVKVTQSSRYLVKRTGEKVFLECVQDMDHENMFWYRQDPGLGLRLIYFSYDVKMKEKGDIPEGYSVSREKKERFSLILESASTNQTSMYLCASSGYRERSYEQYFGPGTRLTVT.

This CDR3 reads CASRETGGLAYEQYV. The DNA of the CDR3 is TGTGCCAGCAGAGAAACAGGGGGCCTCGCCTACGAGCAGTACGTC. The rearrangement joins TRBV6-1 to TRBJ2-7; 9 nucleotides line up with TRBD1. Trimming removed 6 bases from V and 2 bases from J; junction bases left unmatched: 8. The CDR3 consists of 15 residues. CDR1 and CDR2 from the germline V gene are MNHNS and SASEGT.

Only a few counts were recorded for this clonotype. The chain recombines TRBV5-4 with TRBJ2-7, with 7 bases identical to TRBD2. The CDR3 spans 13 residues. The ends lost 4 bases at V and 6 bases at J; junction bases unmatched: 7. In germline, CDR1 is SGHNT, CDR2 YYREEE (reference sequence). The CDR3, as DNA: TGTGCCAGCAGCCGGGACTATTCTTCCGAGCAGTACTTC. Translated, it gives CASSRDYSSEQYF. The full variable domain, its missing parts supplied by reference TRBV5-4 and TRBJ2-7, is ETGVTQSPTHLIKTRGQQVTLRCSSQSGHNTVSWYQQALGQGPQFIFQYYREEENGRGNFPPRFSGLQFPNYSSELNVNALELDDSALYLCASSRDYSSEQYFGPGTRLTVT.

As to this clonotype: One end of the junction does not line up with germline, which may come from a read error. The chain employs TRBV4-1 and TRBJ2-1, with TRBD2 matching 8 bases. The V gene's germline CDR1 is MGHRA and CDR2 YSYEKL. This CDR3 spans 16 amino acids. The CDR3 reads CASSQVLLAEYNERFF. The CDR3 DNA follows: TGCGCCAGCAGCCAAGTATTACTAGCGGAGTACAATGAGCGGTTCTTC.

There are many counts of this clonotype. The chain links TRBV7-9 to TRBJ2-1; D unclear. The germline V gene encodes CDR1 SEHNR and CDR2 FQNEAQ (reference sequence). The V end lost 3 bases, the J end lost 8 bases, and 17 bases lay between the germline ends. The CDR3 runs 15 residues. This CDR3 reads CASSLGNRLAHEQFF. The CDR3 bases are TGTGCCAGCAGCTTGGGGAATAGGTTGGCACATGAGCAGTTCTTC.

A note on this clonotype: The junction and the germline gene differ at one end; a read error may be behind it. As DNA, the CDR3 is TGTACCAGCAGCTTCCAGGGGGCTATCTACAATGAGCAGTTCTTC. Protein product: CTSSFQGAIYNEQFF. The V and J genes are TRBV11-1 and TRBJ2-1; 8 nucleotides agree with TRBD1. Germline V CDR1 and CDR2: SGHAT, FQDESV (reference sequence). The CDR3 totals 15 residues.

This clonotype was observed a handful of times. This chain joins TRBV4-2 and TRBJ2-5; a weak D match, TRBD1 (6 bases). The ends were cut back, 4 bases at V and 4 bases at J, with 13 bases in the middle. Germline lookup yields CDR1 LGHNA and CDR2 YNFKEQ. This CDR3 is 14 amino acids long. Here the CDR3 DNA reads TGTGCCAGCAGCCGAAATAGCAGGGGAGAGACCCAGTACTTC. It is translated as CASSRNSRGETQYF.

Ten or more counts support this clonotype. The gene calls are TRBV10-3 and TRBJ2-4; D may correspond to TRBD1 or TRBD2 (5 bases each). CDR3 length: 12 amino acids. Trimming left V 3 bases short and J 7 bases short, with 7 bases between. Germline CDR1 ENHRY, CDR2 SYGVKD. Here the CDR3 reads CAISDRENIQYF. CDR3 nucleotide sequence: TGTGCCATCAGTGACAGGGAGAACATTCAGTACTTC.

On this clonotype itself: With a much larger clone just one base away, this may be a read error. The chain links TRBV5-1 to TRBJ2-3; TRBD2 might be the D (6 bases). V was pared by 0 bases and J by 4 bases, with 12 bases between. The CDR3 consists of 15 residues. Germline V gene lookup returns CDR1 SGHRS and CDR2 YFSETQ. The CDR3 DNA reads TGCGCCAGCAGCTTGGAGAGTCGGGACTCAGATACGCAGTATTTT. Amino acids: CASSLESRDSDTQYF.

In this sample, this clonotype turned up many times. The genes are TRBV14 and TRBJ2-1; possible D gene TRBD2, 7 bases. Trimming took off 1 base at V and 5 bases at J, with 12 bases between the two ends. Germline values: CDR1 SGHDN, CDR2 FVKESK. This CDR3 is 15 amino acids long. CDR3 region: CASSQGGGPNNEQFF. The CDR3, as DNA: TGTGCCAGCAGCCAAGGGGGGGGCCCCAACAATGAGCAGTTCTTC. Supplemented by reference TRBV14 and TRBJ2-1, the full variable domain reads EAGVTQFPSHSVIEKGQTVTLRCDPISGHDNLYWYRRVMGKEIKFLLHFVKESKQDESGMPNNRFLAERTGGTYSTLKVQPAELEDSGVYFCASSQGGGPNNEQFFGPGTRLTVL.

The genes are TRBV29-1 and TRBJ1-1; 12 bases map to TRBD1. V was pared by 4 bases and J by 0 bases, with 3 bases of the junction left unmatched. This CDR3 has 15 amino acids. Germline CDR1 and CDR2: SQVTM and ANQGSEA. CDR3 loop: CSVGDRGRVNTEAFF. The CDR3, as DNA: TGCAGCGTTGGGGACAGGGGGCGAGTGAACACTGAAGCTTTCTTT. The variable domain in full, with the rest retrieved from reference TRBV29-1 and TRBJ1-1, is SAVISQKPSRDICQRGTSLTIQCQVDSQVTMMFWYRQQPGQSLTLIATANQGSEATYESGFVIDKFPISRPNLTFSTLTVSNMSPEDSSIYLCSVGDRGRVNTEAFFGQGTRLTVV.

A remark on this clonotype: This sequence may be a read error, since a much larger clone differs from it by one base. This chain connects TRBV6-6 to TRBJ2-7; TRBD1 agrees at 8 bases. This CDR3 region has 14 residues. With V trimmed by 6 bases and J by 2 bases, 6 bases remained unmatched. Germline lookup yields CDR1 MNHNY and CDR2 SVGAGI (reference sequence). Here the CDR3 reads CASRRDRGPYEQYF. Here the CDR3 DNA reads TGTGCCAGCAGGCGCGACAGGGGCCCCTACGAGCAGTACTTC.

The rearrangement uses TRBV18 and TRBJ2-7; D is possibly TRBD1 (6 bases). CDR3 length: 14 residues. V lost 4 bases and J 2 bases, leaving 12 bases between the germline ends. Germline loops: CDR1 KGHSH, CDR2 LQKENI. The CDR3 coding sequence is TGTGCCAGCTCACTACAGGGAACGACCTACGAGCAGTACTTC. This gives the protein CASSLQGTTYEQYF.

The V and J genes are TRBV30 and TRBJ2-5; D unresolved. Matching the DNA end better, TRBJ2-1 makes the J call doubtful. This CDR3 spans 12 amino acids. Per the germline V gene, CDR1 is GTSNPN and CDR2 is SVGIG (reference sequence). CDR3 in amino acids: CAWMSEQETQFF. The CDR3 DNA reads TGTGCCTGGATGAGTGAGCAAGAGACCCAGTTCTTC.

The CDR3 coding sequence is TGTGCCAGCAGCAAACAGGGTACTACCTACAATGAGCAGTTCTTC. It yields the protein CASSKQGTTYNEQFF. The chain has TRBV7-9 and TRBJ2-1; D perhaps matches TRBD1 (6 bases). The CDR3 has 15 residues. The ends were cut back, 5 bases at V and 2 bases at J, with 13 bases in the middle. The germline V gene encodes CDR1 SEHNR and CDR2 FQNEAQ (reference sequence).

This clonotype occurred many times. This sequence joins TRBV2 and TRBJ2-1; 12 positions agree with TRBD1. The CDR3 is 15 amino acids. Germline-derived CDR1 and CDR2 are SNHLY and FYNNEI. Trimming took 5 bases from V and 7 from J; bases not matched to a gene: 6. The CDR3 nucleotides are TGTGCCAGCAGTCCGGGACAGGGGGCCCGGAATGAGCAGTTCTTC. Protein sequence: CASSPGQGARNEQFF.